The next 5 T cell receptor beta chains were all read from a single sample in a study of shared clonotypes between healthy human individuals (dated by TCRdb to 2019 to 2021). The library was made by the immunoSEQ multiplex PCR assay. TCRdb mirrors the immuneACCESS table, restricted to in-frame sequences. Some clones are absent from its copies; in checked studies, under half trace to an unresolved V gene, and the reason for the others is unknown. The sample includes a few million clones, with around nine tenths observed a single time. The ten largest clones take up roughly 0.15% of the sample. Material: naive CD4+ T cells sorted from blood. This sample's cell subset or site label indicates: CD45RA+ positively selected. These receptors were taken from a man aged 18 to 29 in good health.

The chain has TRBV7-2 and TRBJ2-7; D is tentatively TRBD1 or TRBD2 (5 bases each). Germline CDR1 and CDR2: SGHTA and FQGNSA. The CDR3 spans 14 residues. V shed 4 bases and J shed 5 bases, with 15 bases lying between them. The CDR3 sequence: CASSSTRGMNEQYF. As DNA, the CDR3 is TGTGCCAGCAGCTCAACTAGGGGAATGAACGAGCAGTACTTC.

The gene calls are TRBV6-4 and TRBJ2-5, with 7 bases lining up with TRBD1. V lost 3 bases to trimming and J lost 1 base; unmatched junction nucleotides: 2. CDR1 is MRHNA and CDR2 is SNTAGT in the germline V gene. This CDR3 is built from 14 residues. The DNA of the CDR3 is TGTGCCAGCAGTGAAGGGGGCCCCCAAGAGACCCAGTACTTC. Its protein is CASSEGGPQETQYF.

This clone came up once. The rearrangement uses TRBV14 and TRBJ1-1; tentatively, D is TRBD1 (6 bases). V lost 11 bases, J lost 3 bases, and 31 bases lay in between. CDR3 size: 18 residues. Germline lookup yields CDR1 SGHDN and CDR2 FVKESK. The chain's CDR3 is CAERRTQKLETGHTEAFF. CDR3 sequence (DNA): TGTGCCGAGAGACGGACCCAGAAACTCGAGACAGGCCACACTGAAGCTTTCTTT.

The gene calls are TRBV7-3 and TRBJ2-2, with 9 bases identical to TRBD2. Trimming took 3 bases from V and 4 from J; bases not matched to a gene: 3. The germline gives CDR1 SGHTA, CDR2 FQGTGA. The CDR3 sequence is 15 residues long. CDR3 in DNA: TGTGCCAGCAGCTTGGCGGGGGGGCCCACCGGGGAGCTGTTTTTT. Residues: CASSLAGGPTGELFF.

This clone has a single count. The chain carries TRBV6-1 and TRBJ2-7; D is undetermined. Trimming shortened V by 7 bases and J by 3 bases, and 16 bases separated the two germline ends. CDR1 is MNHNS, CDR2 SASEGT, per germline. This CDR3 region has 14 residues. The CDR3, as DNA: TGTGCCAGCAAGGCAGGAGACACACTCTACGAGCAGTACTTC. It translates to CASKAGDTLYEQYF.